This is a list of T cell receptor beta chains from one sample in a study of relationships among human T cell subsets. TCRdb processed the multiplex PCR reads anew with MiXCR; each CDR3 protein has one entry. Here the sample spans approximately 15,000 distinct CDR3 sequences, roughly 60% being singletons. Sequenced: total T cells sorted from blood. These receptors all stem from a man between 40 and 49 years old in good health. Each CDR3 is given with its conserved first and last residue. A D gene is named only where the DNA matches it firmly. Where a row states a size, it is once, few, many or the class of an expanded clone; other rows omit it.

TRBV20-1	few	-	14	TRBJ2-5	CSAPKPGRQETQYF	TGCAGCGCTCCAAAGCCGGGACGGCAAGAGACCCAGTACTTC
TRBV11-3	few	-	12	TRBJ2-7	CASSASWGEQYF	TGTGCCAGCAGCGCGAGTTGGGGCGAGCAGTACTTC
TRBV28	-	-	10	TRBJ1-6	CASGYSPLHF	TGTGCCAGCGGGTATTCACCCCTCCACTTT
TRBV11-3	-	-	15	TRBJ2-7	CASSRRTGSNDEQYF	TGTGCCAGCAGCCGTCGTACAGGGTCTAATGACGAGCAGTACTTC
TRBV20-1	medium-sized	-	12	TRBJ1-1	CSVISMNTEAFF	TGCAGTGTTATCTCGATGAACACTGAAGCTTTCTTT
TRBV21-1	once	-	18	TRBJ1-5	CAGSNCLPGLNSNQPQHF	TGTGCCGGCAGCAACTGCTTACCGGGACTAAATAGCAATCAGCCCCAGCATTTT
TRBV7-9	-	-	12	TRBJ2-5	CASSGDQETQYF	TGTGCCAGCAGCGGGGACCAGGAGACCCAGTACTTC
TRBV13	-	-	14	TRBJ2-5	CASSWDGGRETQYF	TGTGCCAGCAGCTGGGACGGTGGGCGAGAGACCCAGTACTTC
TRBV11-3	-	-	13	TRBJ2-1	CASSLDLSYEQFF	TGTGCCAGCAGCTTAGACTTGAGCTATGAGCAGTTCTTC
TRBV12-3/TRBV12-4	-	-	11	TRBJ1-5	CASSLGESQHF	TGTGCCAGCAGTTTAGGGGAGTCCCAGCATTTT
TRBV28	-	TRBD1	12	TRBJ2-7	CASSSPTGGFYF	TGTGCCAGCAGTTCCCCGACAGGGGGTTTCTACTTC
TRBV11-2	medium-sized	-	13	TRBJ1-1	CASSLSGNTEAFF	TGTGCCAGCAGCTTAAGCGGGAACACTGAAGCTTTCTTT
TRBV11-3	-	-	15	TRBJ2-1	CASSGGRGGGNEQFF	TGTGCCAGCAGCGGTGGGAGAGGGGGTGGGAATGAGCAGTTCTTC
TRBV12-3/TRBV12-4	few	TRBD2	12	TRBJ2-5	CASTVAGETQYF	TGTGCCAGCACCGTAGCGGGAGAGACCCAGTACTTC
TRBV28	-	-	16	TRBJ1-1	CASTPEKTLLNTEAFF	TGTGCCAGCACCCCAGAAAAAACGTTATTGAACACTGAAGCTTTCTTT
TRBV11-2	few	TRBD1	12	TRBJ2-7	CASSSTGYEQYF	TGTGCCAGCAGCTCGACAGGGTACGAGCAGTACTTC
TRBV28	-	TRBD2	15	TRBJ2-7	CASRRPGLAAYEQYF	TGTGCCAGCAGGAGACCGGGACTAGCCGCCTACGAGCAGTACTTC
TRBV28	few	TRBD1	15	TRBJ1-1	CASSLATGGGTEAFF	TGTGCCAGCAGTTTGGCGACAGGGGGGGGCACTGAAGCTTTCTTT
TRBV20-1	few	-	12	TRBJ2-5	CSAWTVQETQYF	TGCAGTGCTTGGACAGTCCAAGAGACCCAGTACTTC
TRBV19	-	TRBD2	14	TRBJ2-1	CASSKGLAANEQFF	TGTGCCAGTAGTAAGGGACTAGCGGCCAATGAGCAGTTCTTC
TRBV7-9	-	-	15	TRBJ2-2	CASSRLPGAVGELFF	TGTGCCAGCAGCCGACTTCCCGGAGCTGTCGGGGAGCTGTTTTTT
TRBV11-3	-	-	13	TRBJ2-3	CANSLMGTDTQYF	TGTGCCAACAGCTTAATGGGCACAGATACGCAGTATTTT
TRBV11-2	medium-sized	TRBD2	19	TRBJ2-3	CASSLGGLLAGNYTDTQYF	TGTGCCAGCAGCTTAGGGGGGCTACTAGCGGGGAATTACACAGATACGCAGTATTTT
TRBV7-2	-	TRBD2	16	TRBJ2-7	CASSFGASSGGFEQYF	TGTGCCAGCAGCTTTGGGGCCTCTAGCGGGGGGTTCGAGCAGTACTTC
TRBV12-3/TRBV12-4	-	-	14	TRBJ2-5	CASSLASPGETQYF	TGTGCCAGCAGTCTAGCGTCCCCGGGGGAGACCCAGTACTTC
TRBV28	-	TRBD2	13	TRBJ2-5	CATSGGGGRTQYF	TGTGCCACCTCCGGCGGGGGAGGCAGGACCCAGTACTTC